This TCR beta chain was recorded in a study of blood T cell repertoires in COVID-19. The wider study: Researchers got acute and convalescent COVID-19 samples from the United States, Italy and Spain. The cDNA or gDNA used as material had been derived from T cells, B-cell-depleted T cells, or PBMCs.

This clone appeared a few times. V lost 3 bases and J lost 2, with 8 bases in between. The CDR3 loop spans 13 amino acids. Germline V gene data show CDR1 as SGHVS and CDR2 as FQNEAQ. Methods used by the authors: Amplified reference gene primers provided the basis for estimating nucleated cell counts. Produced via immunoSEQ multiplex PCR; TCRdb's table is partial and in-frame only. The DNA gave D and trimming, while V, J and clone size come from that table. The table includes about 52,000 clones, approximately 89% detected once. The sequence was obtained from a man of 80 years or more with active or convalescent COVID-19. Specimen: peripheral blood. This rearrangement joins TRBV7-8 to TRBJ2-7; D is unresolved. The CDR3 region has the DNA TGTGCCAGCAGCTTCAGTGTAACCTACGAGCAGTACTTC. As protein: CASSFSVTYEQYF.